The clone carrying this T cell receptor beta chain was found many times. The antigen is undetermined. These data belong to a study of molecular identifiers for immune sequencing clone quantification. Study-level results: Clonotypes surpassing 20 RNA copies contained over 98% of effector molecules, versus under 1% in naive cells. Underestimated sizes of highly expanded clones could result from identical TCR molecules that share a barcode.

One entry per CDR3 protein results from TCRdb running MiXCR on the PCR reads. The data show 460,000 or so distinct CDR3 sequences, around 23% seen once. J gave up 7 bases and V 7 bases, and 11 bases lay outside the gene matches. CDR3 length: 15 residues. Looked up from germline, CDR1 is SEHNR and CDR2 is FQNEAQ (reference sequence). Naive CD8 T cells were sorted, and the gate applied was CD8+CD4-CCR7+CD45RA+. The specimen sequenced was naive CD8+ T cells from blood, with Jurkat cell RNA spiked in. As for subset: FACS-sorted CD8+CD4-CCR7+CD45RA+ naive T cells. The chain couples TRBV7-9 to TRBJ1-5; 9 bases fit TRBD1. The sequence was obtained from a human donor in good health. Some libraries in this study had Jurkat cell RNA spiked in. The CDR3 bases are TGTGCCAGCACCCAAACCGGGACAGGGAACCAGCCCCAGCATTTT. This sequence encodes CASTQTGTGNQPQHF.